One sample yielded the 10 T cell receptor beta chains listed below, sequenced in a study of post-analysis software for immune sequencing data. General study findings and limits: Higher frequency in patients than in controls was seen for five TRBV segments, with TRBV5-6, TRBV5-1 and TRBV20-1 among them.

Carried by the TCR beta cDNA libraries were unique molecular identifiers. TCRdb reprocessed the PCR reads with MiXCR, giving one entry per CDR3 protein. The profile shows 700,000 to 900,000 distinct CDR3 sequences, approximately 44% of them singletons. For these receptors, no antigen is known. The sequenced sample consisted of blood. These receptors were taken from a girl aged 5 to 17 with multiple sclerosis.

This clonotype was counted only a few times. The V call is TRBV6-1, the J call TRBJ2-5; the match to TRBD1 covers 8 bases. Germline V gives CDR1 MNHNS, CDR2 SASEGT. Trimming removed 7 bases from V and 6 bases from J; junction bases left unmatched: 7. This CDR3 is built from 13 residues. In DNA, the CDR3 is TGTGCCAGCACTGGGGACAGGTCCAAGACCCAGTACTTC. It translates to CASTGDRSKTQYF.

The chain couples TRBV15 to TRBJ2-7; D is ambiguous. Trimming cost V 5 bases and J 0 bases, with 11 bases left between them. Germline V gene lookup returns CDR1 LNHNV and CDR2 YYDKDF (reference sequence). This CDR3 spans 14 amino acids. CDR3 residues: CATSFSHGSYEQYF. CDR3 DNA sequence: TGTGCCACCAGCTTCTCGCATGGCTCCTACGAGCAGTACTTC.

There are a few counts of this clonotype. V gene TRBV7-2 combines with J gene TRBJ1-4; no clear D gene. The germline V gene has CDR1 SGHTA and CDR2 FQGNSA. This CDR3 is built from 16 residues. Deletions cut 0 bases from V and 8 bases from J, with 16 bases between. The CDR3 region is CASSLALGERGEKLFF. The DNA for the CDR3 is TGTGCCAGCAGCTTAGCCCTCGGGGAGCGGGGAGAAAAACTGTTTTTT.

This clonotype was observed a few times. V usage is TRBV11-2 and J usage is TRBJ1-2; TRBD1 matches 9 bases. The CDR3 totals 14 residues. With 5 bases clipped from V and 7 bases from J, the junction kept 8 bases outside the gene matches. Germline V lookup: CDR1 SGHAT, CDR2 FQNNGV. DNA for the CDR3: TGTGCCAGCAGCCCCGCCGGGACAGGGTTTGGCTACACCTTC. This codes for CASSPAGTGFGYTF.

In its sample, this clonotype was seen a few times. V and J are TRBV6-5 and TRBJ2-5, with D perhaps TRBD2 (6 bases). CDR1 and CDR2 (germline): MNHEY, SVGAGI. Trimming shortened V by 5 bases and J by 2 bases, and 9 bases separated the two germline ends. The CDR3 extends over 13 amino acids. Here the CDR3 DNA reads TGTGCCAGCAGTGGAGGGCCTCAAGAGACCCAGTACTTC. Its protein product is CASSGGPQETQYF.

This clonotype was observed a handful of times. This chain links TRBV24-1 with TRBJ2-1; TRBD1 matches 10 bases. The CDR3 contains 15 residues. The trim removed 4 bases at V and 5 bases at J, leaving 4 bases unmatched. Germline-derived CDR1 and CDR2 are KGHDR and SFDVKD. The CDR3 is CATSDHGTGDNEQFF. DNA for the CDR3: TGTGCCACCAGTGACCACGGGACAGGGGACAATGAGCAGTTCTTC.

This rearrangement joins TRBV24-1 to TRBJ2-5; 7 nucleotides align to TRBD1. CDR1 and CDR2 (germline): KGHDR, SFDVKD. After removal of 6 bases from V and 7 bases from J, the junction contained 7 bases not matched to a gene. CDR3 size: 13 residues. DNA for the CDR3: TGTGCCACCAGTCTCACAGGGGAAGGGACCCAGTACTTC. Its translation is CATSLTGEGTQYF.

This clonotype was seen many times. The V gene is TRBV7-3, the J gene TRBJ2-1, with D possibly TRBD2 on 5 matching bases. CDR1 is SGHTA and CDR2 is FQGTGA in the germline V gene. V was shortened by 2 bases and J by 5 bases, with 16 bases between the two germline ends. CDR3 length: 16 residues. CDR3 in DNA: TGTGCCAGCAGCTTAGCGGGTCGGTCGGCTGACAATGAGCAGTTCTTC. It is translated as CASSLAGRSADNEQFF.

The rearrangement uses TRBV7-2 and TRBJ1-2; D perhaps matches TRBD1 (6 bases). V gave up 5 bases and J gave up 2 bases, with 24 bases separating them. Germline assignment: CDR1 SGHTA and CDR2 FQGNSA. This CDR3 contains 18 residues. The CDR3 coding sequence is TGTGCCAGCAGCCTCTTAGGATCAGGGGAGGGTGAGAACTATGGCTACACCTTC. It yields the protein CASSLLGSGEGENYGYTF.

This clonotype was recorded once. The chain joins TRBV7-6 to TRBJ1-1; TRBD1 agrees at 7 bases. The CDR3 is 17 residues long. In germline, CDR1 is SGHVS, CDR2 FNYEAQ. Germline trimming cut 2 bases from V and 0 bases from J; bases unmatched to any gene: 9. The chain's CDR3 is CASSLTVGQALNTEAFF. CDR3 bases: TGTGCCAGCAGCTTAACCGTCGGACAGGCCTTGAACACTGAAGCTTTCTTT.